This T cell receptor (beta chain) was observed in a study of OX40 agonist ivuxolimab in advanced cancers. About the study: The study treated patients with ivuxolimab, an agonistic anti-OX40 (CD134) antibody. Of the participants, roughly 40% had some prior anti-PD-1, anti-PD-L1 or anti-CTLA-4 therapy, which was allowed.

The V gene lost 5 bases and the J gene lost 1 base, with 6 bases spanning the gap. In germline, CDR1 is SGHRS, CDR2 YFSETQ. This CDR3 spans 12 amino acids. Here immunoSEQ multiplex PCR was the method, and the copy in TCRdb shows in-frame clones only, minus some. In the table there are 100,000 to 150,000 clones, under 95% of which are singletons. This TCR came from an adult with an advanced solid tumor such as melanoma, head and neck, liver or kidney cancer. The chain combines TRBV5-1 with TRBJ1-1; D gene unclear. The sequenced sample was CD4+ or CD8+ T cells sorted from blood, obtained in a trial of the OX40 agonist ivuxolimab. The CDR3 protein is CASRTANTEAFF. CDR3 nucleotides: TGCGCCAGCAGAACCGCGAACACTGAAGCTTTCTTT.